These 24 T cell receptor beta chains were sequenced from one sample in a study of blood T cell repertoires in COVID-19 (dated by TCRdb to the early 2020s). The receptor library was made with the immunoSEQ multiplex PCR assay. This is the immuneACCESS table as TCRdb keeps it, with only in-frame sequences that have V and J called. A part of the clones is gone; compared with another copy, unresolved V genes explain less than half, and the rest is unexplained. In this sample the table shows about 120,000 clones, 78% of which occur a single time. The ten top clones hold approximately 2.5% of the sample. Sequenced sample: peripheral blood. These receptors all stem from a man aged 70 or older with acute or convalescent COVID-19.

The rearrangement links TRBV5-4 to TRBJ2-3, with D possibly being TRBD2 (6 bases). This CDR3 comprises 15 residues. In germline, CDR1 is SGHNT, CDR2 YYREEE (reference sequence). V lost 4 bases and J 2 bases, leaving 14 bases between the germline ends. The CDR3 nucleotides read TGTGCCAGCAGCCCGCCGAGCGGGCACACAGATACGCAGTATTTT. Its protein product is CASSPPSGHTDTQYF.

V and J are TRBV7-9 and TRBJ2-3, with 10 bases aligning to TRBD1. CDR1 and CDR2 (germline): SEHNR, FQNEAQ (reference sequence). This CDR3 contains 14 residues. After removal of 4 bases from V and 4 bases from J, the junction contained 2 bases not matched to a gene. The CDR3 loop is CASSWDRGSDTQYF. In nucleotides, the CDR3 is TGTGCCAGCAGCTGGGACAGGGGTTCAGATACGCAGTATTTT.

CDR3 sequence (DNA): TGTGCCAGCAGCTCAAAGGGACAGGCCAATCAGCCCCAGCATTTT. This translates into CASSSKGQANQPQHF. The chain recombines TRBV7-2 with TRBJ1-5; 8 bases agree with TRBD1. Germline CDR1 and CDR2: SGHTA and FQGNSA. V was clipped by 4 bases and J by 3 bases; unmatched bases: 5. The CDR3 contains 15 residues.

This rearrangement joins TRBV19 to TRBJ1-2; D gene unclear. Germline CDR1 is LNHDA and CDR2 is SQIVND (reference sequence). This CDR3 has 15 amino acids. V shed 5 bases and J shed 0 bases, with 13 bases lying between them. The CDR3 region is CASSHLSVTNYGYTF. The DNA for the CDR3 is TGTGCCAGTAGTCACCTTTCGGTTACTAACTATGGCTACACCTTC. Using reference TRBV19 and TRBJ1-2 for the parts outside the CDR3, the full variable domain is DGGITQSPKYLFRKEGQNVTLSCEQNLNHDAMYWYRQDPGQGLRLIYYSQIVNDFQKGDIAEGYSVSREKKESFPLTVTSAQKNPTAFYLCASSHLSVTNYGYTFGSGTRLTVV.

The CDR3, as DNA: TGTGCCAGCAGTTACTCGATGGATATCGGAGTGGAGCAGTTCTTC. Translating gives CASSYSMDIGVEQFF. The chain carries TRBV6-2 or TRBV6-3 and TRBJ2-1; D not certain. The CDR3 has 15 amino acids. Per germline, CDR1 MNHEY and CDR2 SVGEGT. Trimming took 0 bases from V and 10 from J, leaving 16 bases between them.

This chain links TRBV10-3 with TRBJ1-2; TRBD1 matches 7 bases. CDR3 length: 13 residues. The V gene end was trimmed by 3 bases and the J gene end by 4 bases; junction bases not matched to a gene: 2. The germline gives CDR1 ENHRY, CDR2 SYGVKD. CDR3 nucleotide sequence: TGTGCCATCAGTGAAGGGACAGCCTATGGCTACACCTTC. Translating gives CAISEGTAYGYTF.

This chain uses TRBV29-1 with TRBJ1-3; perhaps TRBD1 as D (5 bases). Germline V gene data show CDR1 as SQVTM and CDR2 as ANQGSEA. The CDR3 is 14 residues long. With 4 bases removed from V and 1 base from J, the gap between germline ends came to 11 bases. The CDR3 here is CSVGGTRSGNTIYF. The DNA for the CDR3 is TGCAGCGTTGGCGGGACCAGGTCTGGAAACACCATATATTTT.

The V and J genes are TRBV5-8 and TRBJ2-4, with D perhaps TRBD2 (5 bases). The CDR3 runs to 13 residues. Germline values: CDR1 SGHTS, CDR2 YDEGEE. V was clipped by 1 base and J by 10 bases, with 12 bases between them. The CDR3 here is CASSLIGPGIQYF. The CDR3 nucleotides are TGTGCCAGCAGCTTGATTGGCCCGGGGATTCAGTACTTC.

This chain uses TRBV7-2 with TRBJ1-2; TRBD1 matches at 9 bases. CDR1 SGHTA and CDR2 FQGNSA come from the germline V gene. With V trimmed by 5 bases and J by 4 bases, 8 bases remained unmatched. The CDR3 is 15 amino acids. This CDR3 is CASSADRGAAYGYTF. CDR3 nucleotides: TGTGCCAGCAGCGCTGACAGGGGGGCGGCCTATGGCTACACCTTC.

The rearrangement joins TRBV5-1 to TRBJ2-2, with 9 bases matching TRBD1. The CDR3 loop spans 19 amino acids. V shed 4 bases and J 1 base; nucleotides not matched to a gene: 14. The germline gives CDR1 SGHRS, CDR2 YFSETQ. CDR3 loop: CASSNTRDRVEWNTGELFF. The CDR3 nucleotides read TGCGCCAGCAGCAACACCCGGGACAGGGTGGAATGGAACACCGGGGAGCTGTTTTTT. Variable domain in full (rest from reference TRBV5-1 and TRBJ2-2): KAGVTQTPRYLIKTRGQQVTLSCSPISGHRSVSWYQQTPGQGLQFLFEYFSETQRNKGNFPGRFSGRQFSNSRSEMNVSTLELGDSALYLCASSNTRDRVEWNTGELFFGEGSRLTVL.

The chain employs TRBV19 and TRBJ2-1, with D hard to call. The CDR3 runs to 14 residues. V was pared by 1 base and J by 9 bases, with 13 bases between. Per germline, CDR1 LNHDA and CDR2 SQIVND (reference sequence). The CDR3 protein is CASSIVLVAPEQFF. For the CDR3, the DNA is TGTGCCAGTAGTATAGTGTTAGTAGCTCCTGAGCAGTTCTTC.

This clone was seen just once. The J gene is TRBJ2-7, the V gene TRBV5-1; 12 nucleotides agree with TRBD1. The CDR3 has 15 residues. Germline V gene sequence: CDR1 SGHRS, CDR2 YFSETQ. V gave up 4 bases and J gave up 6 bases; unmatched junction bases: 8. The CDR3 DNA reads as TGCGCCAGCAGCATGCCGGGACAGGGGGCCCTCGAGCAGTACTTC. Residues: CASSMPGQGALEQYF.

V usage is TRBV7-8 and J usage is TRBJ1-4; D might be TRBD1 (5 bases). Germline-derived CDR1 and CDR2 are SGHVS and FQNEAQ. The V and J ends lost 1 base and 10 bases respectively, with 7 bases between them. This CDR3 has 12 amino acids. CDR3 amino acids: CASSLDGGKLFF. The CDR3 DNA reads TGTGCCAGCAGCTTAGACGGGGGAAAACTGTTTTTT.

The chain combines TRBV5-5 with TRBJ1-5; no clear D. Germline V gives CDR1 SGHKS, CDR2 YYEKEE (reference sequence). The ends were cut back, 2 bases at V and 2 bases at J, with 20 bases in the middle. The CDR3 spans 18 residues. The chain's CDR3 is CASSLTAHGGLGNQPQHF. The CDR3 DNA reads as TGTGCCAGCAGCTTAACCGCGCACGGAGGGCTAGGCAATCAGCCCCAGCATTTT.

This clone was found a few times. The rearrangement uses TRBV4-3 and TRBJ1-1; the D gene is possibly TRBD1 (6 bases). CDR3 size: 14 residues. The ends were cut back, 0 bases at V and 7 bases at J, with 12 bases in the middle. Germline CDR1 is LGHNA and CDR2 is YSLEER. CDR3 nucleotide sequence: TGCGCCAGCAGCCAAGATGGGGACACGTATGAAGCTTTCTTT. This translates into CASSQDGDTYEAFF.

The rearrangement joins TRBV5-6 to TRBJ2-3; 7 bases fit TRBD2. Per the germline V gene, CDR1 is SGHDT and CDR2 is YYEEEE. This CDR3 has 15 residues. The V and J ends lost 2 bases and 2 bases, in that order; junction bases with no gene match: 5. CDR3 sequence reads: CASSLVSGYTDTQYF. Here the CDR3 DNA reads TGTGCCAGCAGCTTAGTTAGCGGGTACACAGATACGCAGTATTTT.

This chain's CDR3 is CASSEVGGRVDQPQHF. The DNA for the CDR3 is TGTGCCAGCAGTGAGGTAGGGGGACGGGTCGATCAGCCCCAGCATTTT. V gene TRBV6-1 combines with J gene TRBJ1-5, with D tentatively TRBD1 (6 bases). CDR1 MNHNS and CDR2 SASEGT come from the germline V gene. This CDR3 is built from 16 residues. V was trimmed by 3 bases and J by 5 bases, leaving 17 bases between them.

The gene calls are TRBV12-5 and TRBJ1-1; 8 bases agree with TRBD1. In germline, CDR1 is LGHNT, CDR2 FRNRAP. The CDR3 totals 17 residues. Trimming at V came to 6 bases and at J to 4 bases, leaving 16 bases not matched to a gene. This CDR3 is CASGPTQGERLGTEAFF. The CDR3 bases are TGTGCTAGTGGCCCAACACAGGGGGAGAGGTTGGGCACTGAAGCTTTCTTT.

This chain joins TRBV2 and TRBJ1-4, with 9 bases matching TRBD1. The CDR3 consists of 17 residues. J lost 1 base, V lost 7 bases, and 10 bases had no gene match. CDR1 is SNHLY and CDR2 is FYNNEI in the germline V gene. The CDR3 DNA reads TGTGCCAGCAACCTTCCGACAGGGGGGGAAACTAATGAAAAACTGTTTTTT. This encodes CASNLPTGGETNEKLFF.

The chain recombines TRBV18 with TRBJ2-1, with TRBD1 as a possible D gene (5 bases). This CDR3 comprises 14 residues. Germline values: CDR1 KGHSH, CDR2 LQKENI. The ends were cut back, 0 bases at V and 5 bases at J, with 8 bases in the middle. CDR3 nucleotides: TGTGCCAGCTCACCACCGGCAGGGAACAATGAGCAGTTCTTC. Its protein product is CASSPPAGNNEQFF.

V is TRBV6-4 and J is TRBJ2-3, with 9 bases that match TRBD1. J lost 1 base, V lost 6 bases, and 8 bases had no gene match. This CDR3 spans 16 amino acids. CDR1 and CDR2 (germline): MRHNA, SNTAGT. CDR3: CASSVTGGVGTDTQYF. CDR3 DNA: TGTGCCAGCAGCGTTACAGGGGGCGTAGGCACAGATACGCAGTATTTT.

Regarding this clone: The sample has other DNA sequences that encode this CDR3 too. The gene calls are TRBV5-1 and TRBJ2-1, with 12 bases aligning to TRBD2. The CDR3 is 15 amino acids. Germline-derived CDR1 and CDR2 are SGHRS and YFSETQ. The V and J ends lost 0 bases and 7 bases, in that order; junction bases with no gene match: 2. This CDR3 is CASSLASGGGNEQFF. The CDR3 bases are TGCGCCAGCAGCTTGGCTAGCGGGGGGGGGAATGAGCAGTTCTTC.

The rearrangement uses TRBV4-1 and TRBJ1-4, with D possibly being TRBD1 (5 bases). Germline CDR1 MGHRA, CDR2 YSYEKL. V was trimmed by 3 bases and J by 1 base, leaving 12 bases between them. This CDR3 is built from 16 residues. DNA for the CDR3: TGCGCCAGCAGCCATCACGACAGAATAACTAATGAAAAACTGTTTTTT. The encoded protein is CASSHHDRITNEKLFF.

The chain carries TRBV7-8 and TRBJ1-1; 9 bases are shared with TRBD1. Unmatched junction bases numbered 6, after V lost 2 bases and J lost 5 bases. Germline assignment: CDR1 SGHVS and CDR2 FQNEAQ. This CDR3 has 15 residues. In DNA, the CDR3 is TGTGCCAGCAGCTTAACCTCGACAGGGGGTACTGAAGCTTTCTTT. Encoded protein: CASSLTSTGGTEAFF.